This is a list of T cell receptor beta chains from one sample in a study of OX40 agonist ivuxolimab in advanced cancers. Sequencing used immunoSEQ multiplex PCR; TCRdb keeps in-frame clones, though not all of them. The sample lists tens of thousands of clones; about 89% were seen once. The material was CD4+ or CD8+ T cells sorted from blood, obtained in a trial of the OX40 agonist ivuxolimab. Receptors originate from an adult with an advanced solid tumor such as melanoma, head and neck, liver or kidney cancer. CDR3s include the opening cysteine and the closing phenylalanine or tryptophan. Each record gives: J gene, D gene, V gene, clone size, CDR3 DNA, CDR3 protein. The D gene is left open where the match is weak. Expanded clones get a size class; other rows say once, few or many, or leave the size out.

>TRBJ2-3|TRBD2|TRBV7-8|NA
TGTGCCAGCAGCTTAAGGCTAGCGGGGTTAGATACGCAGTATTTT
CASSLRLAGLDTQYF
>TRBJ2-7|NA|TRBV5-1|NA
TGCGCCAGCAGCTTGACAGGGTCCCACGAGCAGTACTTC
CASSLTGSHEQYF
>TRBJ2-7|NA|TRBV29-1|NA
TGCAGCGTCGGAGGACAGCTTACCTACGAGCAGTACTTC
CSVGGQLTYEQYF
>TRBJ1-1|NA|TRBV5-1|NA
TGCGCCAGCAGCTCAATAACAGGGTTCACTGAAGCTTTCTTT
CASSSITGFTEAFF
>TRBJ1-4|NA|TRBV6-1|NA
TGTGCCAGCAGTGAAACGTTGAACGATGAAAAACTGTTTTTT
CASSETLNDEKLFF
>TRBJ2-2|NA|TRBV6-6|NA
TGTGCCAGCACTTTGAGAGAGACGACCGGGGAGCTGTTTTTT
CASTLRETTGELFF
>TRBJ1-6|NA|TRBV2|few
TGTGCCAGCAGTGAAGAACAGGATTCACCCCTCCACTTT
CASSEEQDSPLHF
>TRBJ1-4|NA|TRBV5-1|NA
TGCGCCAGCAGCGGGGGACTTCAGGAAAAACTGTTTTTT
CASSGGLQEKLFF
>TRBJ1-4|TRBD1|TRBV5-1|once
TGCGCCAGCAGCTCCGGGACAGGGACTGAAAAACTGTTTTTT
CASSSGTGTEKLFF
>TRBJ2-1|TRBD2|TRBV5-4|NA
TGTGCCAGCAGCTGGGCCCTAGCGGGAGGAGGGGTTAATGAGCAGTTCTTC
CASSWALAGGGVNEQFF
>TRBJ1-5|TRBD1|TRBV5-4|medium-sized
TGTGCCAGCAGCTCTTCTCCGGGACAGGGGATGGGTAGCAATCAGCCCCAGCATTTT
CASSSSPGQGMGSNQPQHF
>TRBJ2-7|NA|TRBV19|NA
TGTGCCAGTAGTAAAAGGGCCTCGAGGTCCTACGAGCAGTACTTC
CASSKRASRSYEQYF
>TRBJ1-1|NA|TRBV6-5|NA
TGTGCCAGCACCACTACCGCCGGGGTAACTGAAGCTTTCTTT
CASTTTAGVTEAFF
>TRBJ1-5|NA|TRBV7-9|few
TGTGCCAGCAGCCGCGAGTCAGGGAGTCCCCAGCATTTT
CASSRESGSPQHF
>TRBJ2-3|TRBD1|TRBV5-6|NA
TGTGCCAGCAGCATGACAGGGTTAGGCTCAGATACGCAGTATTTT
CASSMTGLGSDTQYF
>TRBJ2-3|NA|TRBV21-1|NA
TGTGCCAGCAGTGCACTAGCGGGGGATAACACAGATACGCAGTATTTT
CASSALAGDNTDTQYF
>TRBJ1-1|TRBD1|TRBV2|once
TGTGCCAGCAGGGTCCATGGGACAGGGGGTGAAGCTTTCTTT
CASRVHGTGGEAFF
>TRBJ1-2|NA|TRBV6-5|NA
TGTGCCAGCAGTTACTCGGCAGGGGTGACTAACTATGGCTACACCTTC
CASSYSAGVTNYGYTF
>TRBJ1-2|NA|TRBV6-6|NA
TGTGCCAGCACCCTAGGGGCAGGGCATGGCTACACCTTC
CASTLGAGHGYTF
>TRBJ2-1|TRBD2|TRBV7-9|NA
TGTGCCAGCAGCCCAATAGCGGGACAATCGCAGTTCTTC
CASSPIAGQSQFF
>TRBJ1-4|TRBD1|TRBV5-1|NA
TGCGCCAGCAGCGTGACAGGGGACGAAAAACTGTTTTTT
CASSVTGDEKLFF
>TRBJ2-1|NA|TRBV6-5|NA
TGTGCCAGCAGTTCACAAGGGGCTGAGCAGTTCTTC
CASSSQGAEQFF
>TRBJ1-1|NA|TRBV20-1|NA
TGCAGTGCTTCCTTATATAATAGGGCTTTCTTT
CSASLYNRAFF
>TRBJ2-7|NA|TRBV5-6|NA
TGTGCCAGCAGCTTCAGGAGGGGGCTTTCCTACGAGCAGTACTTC
CASSFRRGLSYEQYF
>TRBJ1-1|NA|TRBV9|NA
TGTGCCAGCAGCGTTGGAGACAACACTGAAGCTTTCTTT
CASSVGDNTEAFF
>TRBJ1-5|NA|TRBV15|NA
TGTGCCACCAGCAGTGCCCCCCCCCAGGGTAATCAGCCCCAGCATTTT
CATSSAPPQGNQPQHF
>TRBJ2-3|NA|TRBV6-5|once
TGTGCCAGCAGTTACTGGCCCCGGGACCGATACGATACGCAGTATTTT
CASSYWPRDRYDTQYF
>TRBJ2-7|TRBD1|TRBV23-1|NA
TGCGCCAGCAGTCTAGGAGGACAGGGGAAATCCTACGAGCAGTACTTC
CASSLGGQGKSYEQYF
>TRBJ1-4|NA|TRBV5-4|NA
TGTGCCAGCACCTCCTCGGCAGGGAGGGGTGAAAAACTGTTTTTT
CASTSSAGRGEKLFF
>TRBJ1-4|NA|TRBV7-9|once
TGTGCCAGCAGCTTAGACACCCTTAATGAAAAACTGTTTTTT
CASSLDTLNEKLFF
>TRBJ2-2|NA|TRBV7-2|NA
TGTGCCAGCAGCTTGGAGATGAACACCGGGGAGCTGTTTTTT
CASSLEMNTGELFF
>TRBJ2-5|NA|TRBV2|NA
TGTGCCAGCAGTGAAGAGAGAGAGACCCAGTACTTC
CASSEERETQYF